This is a list of T cell receptor beta chains from one sample in a study of blood T cell repertoires in COVID-19. Repertoires were generated with immunoSEQ multiplex PCR, while TCRdb's copy carries only in-frame clones and drops some. The table lists about 180,000 clones, 85% to 95% of them singletons. The sequencing input was peripheral blood. The origin of the receptors is a man aged 45-60 years with acute or convalescent COVID-19. Each CDR3 is given without its conserved first and last residue. Not every row has a clone size; where given, it reads once, few, many or a size class.

abundance: -
j_gene: TRBJ1-2
v_gene: TRBV30
CDR3aa: AWSVQGPRFFSYT

abundance: -
j_gene: TRBJ2-5
v_gene: TRBV3-1/TRBV3-2
CDR3aa: ASSQDLSQETQY

abundance: -
j_gene: TRBJ2-7
v_gene: TRBV6-5
CDR3aa: ASRPDGTYEQY

abundance: -
j_gene: TRBJ2-7
v_gene: TRBV12-1
CDR3aa: ASTIPTGYYEQY

abundance: -
j_gene: TRBJ2-2
v_gene: TRBV10-3
CDR3aa: AIGEASGSVAGELF

abundance: -
j_gene: TRBJ2-2
v_gene: TRBV18
CDR3aa: ASSPQDRDTGELF

abundance: -
j_gene: TRBJ2-5
v_gene: TRBV28
CDR3aa: ATTSGFQETQY

abundance: -
j_gene: TRBJ1-1
v_gene: TRBV28
CDR3aa: ASSSRPRQRYTEAF

abundance: -
j_gene: TRBJ2-1
v_gene: TRBV12-3/TRBV12-4
CDR3aa: ASNGQGFNEQF

abundance: -
j_gene: TRBJ1-2
v_gene: TRBV10-3
CDR3aa: AISETKKGVPRGYGYT

abundance: -
j_gene: TRBJ1-3
v_gene: TRBV2
CDR3aa: ASKQGNTIY

abundance: -
j_gene: TRBJ2-5
v_gene: TRBV3-1/TRBV3-2
CDR3aa: ASSRTSGGETQY

abundance: -
j_gene: TRBJ2-5
v_gene: TRBV5-1
CDR3aa: ASSGGGLSETQY

abundance: -
j_gene: TRBJ1-4
v_gene: TRBV30
CDR3aa: AWSVELLKKLF

abundance: -
j_gene: TRBJ2-1
v_gene: TRBV5-1
CDR3aa: ASSPSGGRSYNEQF

abundance: -
j_gene: TRBJ2-7
v_gene: TRBV2
CDR3aa: ASRGDSYEQY

abundance: -
j_gene: TRBJ2-3
v_gene: TRBV5-1
CDR3aa: ASETGLGGDTQY

abundance: -
j_gene: TRBJ1-2
v_gene: TRBV28
CDR3aa: ATGRGSNYGYT

abundance: -
j_gene: TRBJ1-2
v_gene: TRBV29-1
CDR3aa: SVDVGEGGYT

abundance: few
j_gene: TRBJ1-2
v_gene: TRBV18
CDR3aa: ASSPGVWDRSNYGYT

abundance: once
j_gene: TRBJ2-7
v_gene: TRBV29-1
CDR3aa: SVEGPTSGSRGGYEQY

abundance: -
j_gene: TRBJ2-2
v_gene: TRBV5-1
CDR3aa: ASSYSTGTGLAGELF

abundance: -
j_gene: TRBJ1-5
v_gene: TRBV6-5
CDR3aa: ASSATGWDQPQH

abundance: -
j_gene: TRBJ2-5
v_gene: TRBV27
CDR3aa: ATRTGLETQY

abundance: -
j_gene: TRBJ2-1
v_gene: TRBV11-3
CDR3aa: ASSLDQGTGGPQF

abundance: -
j_gene: TRBJ1-6
v_gene: TRBV27
CDR3aa: ASSFYPRDSPLH

abundance: -
j_gene: TRBJ2-5
v_gene: TRBV21-1
CDR3aa: ASSKVRRSPETQY

abundance: -
j_gene: TRBJ1-4
v_gene: TRBV28
CDR3aa: ASTRGGDEKLF

abundance: -
j_gene: TRBJ1-2
v_gene: TRBV6-5
CDR3aa: ASSSAGAYGYT

abundance: once
j_gene: TRBJ1-6
v_gene: TRBV12-1
CDR3aa: ASSPGQGRCSYNSPLH

abundance: -
j_gene: TRBJ2-1
v_gene: TRBV6-2/TRBV6-3
CDR3aa: ASSYRGLYNEQF

abundance: -
j_gene: TRBJ1-2
v_gene: TRBV7-2
CDR3aa: ASSFHGNRRVITGYT

abundance: once
j_gene: TRBJ1-2
v_gene: TRBV19
CDR3aa: ASSSDSNYGYT

abundance: -
j_gene: TRBJ2-1
v_gene: TRBV9
CDR3aa: ASSVVPGGPNEQF

abundance: -
j_gene: TRBJ2-3
v_gene: TRBV14
CDR3aa: ASSRFLAGGSTDTQY

abundance: -
j_gene: TRBJ1-1
v_gene: TRBV19
CDR3aa: ASSMSGGANTEAF

abundance: -
j_gene: TRBJ2-7
v_gene: TRBV5-6
CDR3aa: ASSSDRDRVREQY

abundance: -
j_gene: TRBJ1-5
v_gene: TRBV7-6
CDR3aa: ASSLRGPQPQH

abundance: -
j_gene: TRBJ2-1
v_gene: TRBV2
CDR3aa: ASSEGQVYNEQF

abundance: -
j_gene: TRBJ2-3
v_gene: TRBV4-3
CDR3aa: ASSRTRESGTDTQY

abundance: -
j_gene: TRBJ1-1
v_gene: TRBV14
CDR3aa: ASSQYYRGLGNTEAF

abundance: -
j_gene: TRBJ2-3
v_gene: TRBV12-3/TRBV12-4
CDR3aa: ASSFSDTDTQY

abundance: -
j_gene: TRBJ2-7
v_gene: TRBV30
CDR3aa: AWGQGGREQY

abundance: -
j_gene: TRBJ2-1
v_gene: TRBV28
CDR3aa: ASRRGYEQF

abundance: -
j_gene: TRBJ2-1
v_gene: TRBV6-2/TRBV6-3
CDR3aa: ASSYGASGNEQF

abundance: -
j_gene: TRBJ1-1
v_gene: TRBV10-2
CDR3aa: ASRANTEAF

abundance: -
j_gene: TRBJ2-1
v_gene: TRBV29-1
CDR3aa: SVEEGTGGSYNEQF

abundance: -
j_gene: TRBJ2-5
v_gene: TRBV7-9
CDR3aa: ASSFGVEGGRMETQY

abundance: -
j_gene: TRBJ1-1
v_gene: TRBV6-4
CDR3aa: ASILRDRPNTEAF

abundance: -
j_gene: TRBJ1-3
v_gene: TRBV7-9
CDR3aa: ASSLSGSGNTIY

abundance: -
j_gene: TRBJ2-3
v_gene: TRBV11-3
CDR3aa: ASSLGGVHTDTQY